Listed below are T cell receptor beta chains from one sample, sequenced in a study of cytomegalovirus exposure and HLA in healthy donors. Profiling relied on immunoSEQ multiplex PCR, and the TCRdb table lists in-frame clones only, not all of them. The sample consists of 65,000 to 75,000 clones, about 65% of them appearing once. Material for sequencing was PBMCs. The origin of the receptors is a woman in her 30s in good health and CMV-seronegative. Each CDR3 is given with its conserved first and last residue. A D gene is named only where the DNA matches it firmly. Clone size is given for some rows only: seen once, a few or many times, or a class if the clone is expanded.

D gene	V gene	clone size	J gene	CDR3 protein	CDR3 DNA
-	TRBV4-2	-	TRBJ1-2	CASSPRGQRNYGYTF	TGTGCCAGCAGCCCCCGCGGCCAGAGAAACTATGGCTACACCTTC
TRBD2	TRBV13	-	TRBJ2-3	CASSLNPGGNTDTQYF	TGTGCCAGCAGCTTAAATCCGGGGGGTAACACAGATACGCAGTATTTT
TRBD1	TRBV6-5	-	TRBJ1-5	CASARDRGVEPQHF	TGTGCCAGCGCCCGGGACAGGGGTGTCGAGCCCCAGCATTTT
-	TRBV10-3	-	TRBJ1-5	CAISGQDGQPQHF	TGTGCCATCAGTGGACAGGATGGTCAGCCCCAGCATTTT
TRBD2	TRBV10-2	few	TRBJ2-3	CASSESVLAGSTDTQYF	TGCGCCAGCAGTGAGTCTGTGCTAGCGGGAAGCACAGATACGCAGTATTTT
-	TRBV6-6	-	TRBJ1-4	CASSYSIGGRGEKLFF	TGTGCCAGCAGTTACTCGATCGGGGGTAGGGGTGAAAAACTGTTTTTT
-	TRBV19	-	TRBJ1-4	CASSIVTGFNEKLFF	TGTGCCAGTAGTATAGTTACGGGATTTAATGAAAAACTGTTTTTT
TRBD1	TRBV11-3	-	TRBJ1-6	CASSLGTGMAPLHF	TGTGCCAGCAGCTTAGGGACAGGGATGGCACCCCTCCACTTT
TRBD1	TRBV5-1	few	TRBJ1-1	CASSKGDRENTEAFF	TGCGCCAGCAGCAAGGGGGACAGGGAGAACACTGAAGCTTTCTTT
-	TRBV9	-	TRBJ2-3	CASSVGHIFTDTQYF	TGTGCCAGCAGCGTAGGGCACATTTTCACAGATACGCAGTATTTT
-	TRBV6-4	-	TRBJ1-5	CASVLYSNQPQHF	TGTGCCAGCGTCCTTTATAGCAATCAGCCCCAGCATTTT
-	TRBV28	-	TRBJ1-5	CASSLPRVNRGAQPQHF	TGTGCCAGCAGTTTACCCCGGGTCAACCGGGGGGCGCAGCCCCAGCATTTT
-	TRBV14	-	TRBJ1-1	CASSQEGSGVPNPNTEAFF	TGTGCCAGCAGCCAAGAGGGCAGCGGGGTGCCCAACCCTAACACTGAAGCTTTCTTT
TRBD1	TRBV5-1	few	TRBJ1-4	CASSTTGGVGEKLFF	TGTGCCAGCAGCACCACAGGGGGCGTTGGGGAAAAACTGTTTTTT
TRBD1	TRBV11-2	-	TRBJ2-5	CASRRQGADQTQYF	TGTGCCAGCCGAAGACAGGGGGCTGATCAGACCCAGTACTTC
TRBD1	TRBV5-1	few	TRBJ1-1	CASSGRQGRLEAFF	TGCGCCAGCAGCGGACGACAGGGGCGGCTTGAAGCTTTCTTT
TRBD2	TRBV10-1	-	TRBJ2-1	CASSESLAGGPSEQFF	TGCGCCAGCAGTGAGTCGTTAGCGGGGGGGCCCAGTGAGCAGTTCTTC
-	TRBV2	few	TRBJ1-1	CASSEVTELNTEAFF	TGTGCCAGCAGTGAAGTAACAGAGCTTAACACTGAAGCTTTCTTT
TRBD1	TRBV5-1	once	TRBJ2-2	CATQTGTANTGELFF	TGCGCCACCCAGACCGGGACAGCGAACACCGGGGAGCTGTTTTTT
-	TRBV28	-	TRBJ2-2	CASSKPPGTPNTGELFF	TGTGCCAGCAGTAAACCCCCCGGGACACCGAACACCGGGGAGCTGTTTTTT
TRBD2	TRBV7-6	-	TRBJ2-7	CASSFIGEGYEQYF	TGTGCCAGCAGCTTCATCGGGGAGGGCTACGAGCAGTACTTC
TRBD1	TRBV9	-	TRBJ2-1	CASSARRDRSNNEQFF	TGTGCCAGCAGCGCACGCCGGGACAGGAGTAACAATGAGCAGTTCTTC
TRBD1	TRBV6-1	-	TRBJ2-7	CASSEVQGAYEQYF	TGTGCCAGCAGTGAAGTTCAGGGGGCTTACGAGCAGTACTTC
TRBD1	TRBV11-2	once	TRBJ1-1	CASSFRQGASEAFF	TGTGCCAGCAGCTTCCGACAGGGGGCGTCTGAAGCTTTCTTT
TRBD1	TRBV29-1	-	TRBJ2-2	CSAQTGMGTGELFF	TGCAGCGCACAGACAGGGATGGGCACCGGGGAGCTGTTTTTT